This TCR beta chain is from a study of circulating tumor DNA in untreated peripheral T-cell lymphoma. As concerns this clone: The junction shows a germline mismatch at one end, possibly a read error.

The tumor tissue sample was taken at baseline before any treatment. Germline CDR1 is SGHRS and CDR2 is YFSETQ. The CDR3 is 15 amino acids. The method was immunoSEQ multiplex PCR; TCRdb's version includes in-frame clones alone and lacks a portion of them. The sample consists of about 10,000 clones, about 80% of them appearing once. The clonotype was recovered from a human donor with peripheral T-cell lymphoma. This chain joins TRBV5-1 and TRBJ2-7, with unresolved D. The sequenced sample was tumor tissue. The CDR3 reads CASSLEGVLSYEQYF. CDR3 sequence (DNA): TGCGCCAGCAGCTTGGAAGGCGTACTCTCCTACGAGCAGTACTTT.